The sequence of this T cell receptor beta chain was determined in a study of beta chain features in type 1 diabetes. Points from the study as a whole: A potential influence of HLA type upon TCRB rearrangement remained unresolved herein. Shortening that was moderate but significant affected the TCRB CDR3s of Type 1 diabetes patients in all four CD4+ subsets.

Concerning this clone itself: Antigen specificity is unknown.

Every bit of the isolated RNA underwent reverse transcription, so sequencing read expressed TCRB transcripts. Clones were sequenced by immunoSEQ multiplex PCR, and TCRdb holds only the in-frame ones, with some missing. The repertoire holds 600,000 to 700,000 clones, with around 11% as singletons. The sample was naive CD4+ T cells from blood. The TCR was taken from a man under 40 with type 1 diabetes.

The CDR3 DNA reads as TGCAGCGTTGCGGGACAGATTAGGAATGAGCAGTTCTTC. It codes for CSVAGQIRNEQFF. The chain links TRBV29-1 to TRBJ2-1; TRBD1 aligns across 7 bases. V shed 4 bases and J 7 bases; nucleotides not matched to a gene: 7. CDR3 length equals 13 residues. Germline CDR1 reads SQVTM; CDR2 reads ANQGSEA.